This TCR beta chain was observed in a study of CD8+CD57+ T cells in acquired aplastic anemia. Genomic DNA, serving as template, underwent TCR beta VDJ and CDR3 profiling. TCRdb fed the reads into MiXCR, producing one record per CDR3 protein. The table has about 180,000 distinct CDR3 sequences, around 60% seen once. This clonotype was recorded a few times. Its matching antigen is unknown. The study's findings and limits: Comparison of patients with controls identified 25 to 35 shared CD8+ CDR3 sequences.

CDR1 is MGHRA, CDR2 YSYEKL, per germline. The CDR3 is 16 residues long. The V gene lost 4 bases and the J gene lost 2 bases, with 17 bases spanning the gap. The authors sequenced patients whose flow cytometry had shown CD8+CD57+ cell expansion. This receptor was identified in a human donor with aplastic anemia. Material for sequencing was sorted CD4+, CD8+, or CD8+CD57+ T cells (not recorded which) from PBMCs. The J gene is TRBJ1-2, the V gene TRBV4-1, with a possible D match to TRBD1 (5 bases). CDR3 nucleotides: TGCGCCAGCAGCCTGGATGTCGGGGGGACCAACTATGGCTACACCTTC. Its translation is CASSLDVGGTNYGYTF.